This TCR beta chain was sequenced for a study of cytomegalovirus exposure and HLA in healthy donors. PCR amplification relied on 60 Vbeta primers (plus 13 Jbeta primers). The authors' processing: Among the unique TCR beta chains that a later analysis counted, about 81 million in all, about 12 million were shared. Profiling relied on immunoSEQ multiplex PCR, and the TCRdb table lists in-frame clones only, not all of them. The D gene and trimming were derived from the DNA, and the V and J assignments and clone size from that table. Found here are about 180,000 clones, around 81% of them singletons; the top ten hold 2% to 2.5%. This clone was seen a handful of times. The antigen remains undetermined. Findings of the study overall: Using a false discovery rate of 0.05, a later analysis showed that 16,951 TCR beta sequences were associated with HLA alleles. Among TCR beta chains, those listed as cytomegalovirus-associated numbered about 160. Reports described diagnosis of cytomegalovirus status by the classifier as highly specific and sensitive.

Sequencing was performed on PBMCs. This clonotype originated in a young woman in good health and CMV-seronegative.

The CDR3 sequence: CASSEWDSFSGANVLTF. The CDR3 DNA sequence: TGTGCCAGCAGCGAGTGGGACAGCTTTTCTGGGGCCAACGTCCTGACTTTC. The chain joins TRBV7-9 to TRBJ2-6, with 7 bases fitting TRBD1. Germline CDR1 SEHNR, CDR2 FQNEAQ (reference sequence). The V and J ends lost 5 bases and 1 base, in that order; junction bases with no gene match: 8. CDR3 length: 17 amino acids.